This entry features one T cell receptor (beta chain) sequence. What it binds is unknown. V lost 7 bases, J lost 3 bases, and 13 bases lay in between. Germline assignment: CDR1 MGHDK and CDR2 SYGVNS. This CDR3 has 13 amino acids. The data are from a study of cytomegalovirus exposure and HLA in healthy donors. The wider study: The same platform was used for the 120 or so validation repertoires as for the roughly 670 first-cohort repertoires, as reported in a later analysis.

The protocol was immunoSEQ multiplex PCR, while the TCRdb copy is restricted to in-frame clones and leaves out a portion. The table includes about 120,000 clones, more than 95% detected once. Broader study findings: Researchers catalogued over 150 TCR beta chains as cytomegalovirus-associated. Among the CMV-associated chains, a few were confirmed in vitro as specific for CMV antigens.

The sequence came from a man aged 18 to 30 in good health and CMV-seronegative. The source material was PBMCs. The gene calls are TRBV25-1 and TRBJ2-7, with D maybe TRBD2 (5 bases). CDR3 bases: TGTGCCAGCACGGGATTGGTGCACTACGAGCAGTACTTC. Encoded protein: CASTGLVHYEQYF.